These 4 T cell receptor beta chains were all obtained from the same sample, sequenced in a study of blood T cell repertoires in COVID-19. TCRdb keeps only in-frame clones here, not all; method: immunoSEQ multiplex PCR. The data contain about 99,000 clones, 85% to 90% of them seen just once; the ten biggest clones take up about 3%. Sequences were obtained from peripheral blood. The receptors were sampled from a human donor in a cohort sampled during active COVID-19.

Regarding this clone: Other DNA sequences of this sample code for an identical CDR3. The V call is TRBV5-1, the J call TRBJ2-1; the match to TRBD1 covers 9 bases. Trimming removed 4 bases from V and 1 base from J; junction bases left unmatched: 3. CDR3 size: 15 residues. Germline CDR1 SGHRS, CDR2 YFSETQ. This chain's CDR3 is CASSLGQGSYNEQFF. CDR3 nucleotide sequence: TGCGCCAGCAGCCTAGGACAGGGGTCCTACAATGAGCAGTTCTTC.

This clone was seen only a few times. The chain combines TRBV6-4 with TRBJ2-1; 12 positions match TRBD1. CDR3 length: 15 amino acids. J lost 7 bases, V lost 5 bases, and 6 bases had no gene match. In germline, CDR1 is MRHNA, CDR2 SNTAGT. CDR3 coding DNA: TGTGCCAGCAGTACCGGGACAGGGGGCAGGAATGAGCAGTTCTTC. This gives the protein CASSTGTGGRNEQFF.

This clone was detected only once. The chain recombines TRBV7-9 with TRBJ1-2, with D unresolved. V gave up 1 base and J gave up 4 bases, with 7 bases separating them. Germline loops: CDR1 SEHNR, CDR2 FQNEAQ (reference sequence). This CDR3 has 13 amino acids. For the CDR3, the DNA is TGTGCCAGCAGCTTAGAGCAGGTCTATGGCTACACCTTC. The encoded protein is CASSLEQVYGYTF.

This chain joins TRBV27 and TRBJ1-5; maybe TRBD1 (5 bases). Trimming removed 5 bases from V and 3 bases from J, with 11 bases in between. Germline values: CDR1 MNHEY, CDR2 SMNVEV (reference sequence). CDR3 size: 14 residues. The chain's CDR3 is CASSGGYLNQPQHF. The CDR3 nucleotides are TGTGCCAGCAGTGGGGGGTACCTCAATCAGCCCCAGCATTTT.